The 28 T cell receptor beta chains below all came from one sample that was sequenced in a study of shared clonotypes between healthy human individuals. Naive CD8 cells comprised CD45RO-negative, CCR7-positively selected cells, excluding terminally differentiated effector memory CD45RA+ cells. Sequencing was performed with immunoSEQ multiplex PCR; in TCRdb, only in-frame clones are kept and a portion is missing. This sample has some 2,000,000 clones, with about 95% found just once. Sequencing used naive CD8+ T cells sorted from blood. These receptors were obtained from a young man in good health.

V and J are TRBV5-4 and TRBJ2-1; D is tentatively TRBD1 or TRBD2 (6 bases each). The CDR3 loop spans 15 amino acids. Per germline, CDR1 SGHNT and CDR2 YYREEE (reference sequence). Trimming cost V 1 base and J 8 bases, with 16 bases left between them. Written as DNA, the CDR3 is TGTGCCAGCAGCTTGACAGAGGGGGGTTTCGATGAGCAGTTCTTC. It translates to CASSLTEGGFDEQFF.

V and J are TRBV5-6 and TRBJ2-1; 11 nucleotides line up with TRBD2. The CDR3 loop spans 15 amino acids. CDR1 is SGHDT and CDR2 is YYEEEE in the germline V gene. V shed 0 bases and J 6 bases; nucleotides not matched to a gene: 2. The CDR3 is CASSLALAGGNEQFF. The CDR3 nucleotides read TGTGCCAGCAGCTTGGCCCTAGCGGGAGGCAATGAGCAGTTCTTC.

The chain recombines TRBV5-6 with TRBJ1-1; D is undetermined. Germline V gene data show CDR1 as SGHDT and CDR2 as YYEEEE. Trimming shortened V by 0 bases and J by 7 bases, and 1 base separated the two germline ends. CDR3 length equals 10 residues. CDR3 sequence reads: CASSLGEAFF. As DNA, the CDR3 is TGTGCCAGCAGCTTGGGTGAAGCTTTCTTT.

This clone has a single count. This chain links TRBV5-6 with TRBJ2-2, with D maybe TRBD2 (5 bases). The germline gives CDR1 SGHDT, CDR2 YYEEEE. Trimming took off 1 base at V and 13 bases at J, with 11 bases between the two ends. The CDR3 length is 12 residues. This chain's CDR3 is CASSLSASLLFF. In DNA, the CDR3 is TGTGCCAGCAGCTTGTCGGCTAGCCTGCTGTTTTTT. Filled out from reference TRBV5-6 and TRBJ2-2, the complete variable domain reads DAGVTQSPTHLIKTRGQQVTLRCSPKSGHDTVSWYQQALGQGPQFIFQYYEEEERQRGNFPDRFSGHQFPNYSSELNVNALLLGDSALYLCASSLSASLLFFGEGSRLTVL.

With respect to this clone: The sample holds other DNA sequences that translate to the same CDR3. The rearrangement joins TRBV27 to TRBJ2-1; D possibly uses TRBD1 or TRBD2 (6 bases each). Germline lookup yields CDR1 MNHEY and CDR2 SMNVEV (reference sequence). CDR3 length: 14 amino acids. V lost 2 bases and J 7 bases, leaving 12 bases between the germline ends. The CDR3 coding sequence is TGTGCCAGCAGTTTAAGAGGAGGGGGGAATGAGCAGTTCTTC. It specifies CASSLRGGGNEQFF.

Here the CDR3 reads CAWSVGLSPTDTQYF. CDR3 sequence (DNA): TGTGCCTGGAGTGTGGGCCTTTCTCCCACAGATACGCAGTATTTT. The chain joins TRBV30 to TRBJ2-3; no clear D gene. CDR1 and CDR2 (germline): GTSNPN, SVGIG (reference sequence). V was pared by 0 bases and J by 2 bases, with 12 bases between. There are 15 residues in the CDR3.

The rearrangement links TRBV16 to TRBJ1-4; D may be TRBD1 (6 bases). From germline, CDR1 is KGHSY and CDR2 FQNENV. V was shortened by 2 bases and J by 6 bases, with 16 bases between the two germline ends. The CDR3 runs 16 residues. The CDR3 DNA is TGTGCCAGCAGCCAAGGACGGTCAGGGGCCTATGAAAAACTGTTTTTT. Translation gives CASSQGRSGAYEKLFF.

The genes are TRBV13 and TRBJ2-2; 10 bases fit TRBD2. Losses at the gene ends were 6 bases for V and 6 bases for J; bases not matched to a gene: 7. The germline V gene encodes CDR1 PRHDT and CDR2 FYEKMQ (reference sequence). This CDR3 has 15 amino acids. CDR3 nucleotides: TGTGCCAGCAGTAGCGGGGGGAGCCGTCCCGGGGAGCTGTTTTTT. Translated, it gives CASSSGGSRPGELFF.

In this sample, this clone turned up once. The V gene is TRBV18, the J gene TRBJ1-2; a possible D gene is TRBD1 (5 bases). Germline values: CDR1 KGHSH, CDR2 LQKENI. Trimming cost V 2 bases and J 4 bases, with 11 bases left between them. The CDR3 consists of 14 residues. CDR3 sequence reads: CASSPGGGTYGYTF. Here the CDR3 DNA reads TGTGCCAGCTCACCAGGAGGAGGGACCTATGGCTACACCTTC.

The gene calls are TRBV5-3 and TRBJ2-5; D tentatively fits TRBD1 or TRBD2 (5 bases each). TRBV5-3 belongs to the ORF category, with a function that is uncertain. With 0 bases removed from V and 6 bases from J, the gap between germline ends came to 21 bases. The CDR3 consists of 17 residues. The CDR3: CARSLAWGSRIVKTQYF. CDR3 nucleotides: TGTGCCAGAAGCTTGGCTTGGGGGAGTAGGATCGTAAAGACCCAGTACTTC.

The rearrangement uses TRBV4-3 and TRBJ2-2, with 9 bases matching TRBD2. The CDR3 runs 17 residues. The V gene's germline CDR1 is LGHNA and CDR2 YSLEER. J was trimmed by 5 bases and V by 4 bases; bases with no gene match: 11. This CDR3 is CASSLQTAGGETGELFF. The CDR3, as DNA: TGCGCCAGCAGCCTCCAGACCGCGGGAGGGGAAACCGGGGAGCTGTTTTTT.

The rearrangement joins TRBV13 to TRBJ2-2; D is unresolved. This CDR3 region has 13 residues. From germline, CDR1 is PRHDT and CDR2 FYEKMQ (reference sequence). V gave up 1 base and J gave up 8 bases, with 8 bases separating them. CDR3 sequence: CASSLVVVGELFF. CDR3 DNA sequence: TGTGCCAGCAGCTTAGTAGTTGTAGGGGAGCTGTTTTTT.

The chain combines TRBV5-4 with TRBJ2-7; a weak D match, TRBD1 (5 bases). The CDR3 covers 13 residues. V was clipped by 2 bases and J by 5 bases, with 11 bases between them. Germline values: CDR1 SGHNT, CDR2 YYREEE (reference sequence). This CDR3 is CASSFDRAHEQYF. The CDR3 DNA reads as TGTGCCAGCAGCTTTGACAGAGCCCACGAGCAGTACTTC.

The rearrangement uses TRBV6-5 and TRBJ2-7; D is uncertain. CDR1 MNHEY and CDR2 SVGAGI come from the germline V gene. The CDR3 consists of 14 residues. V lost 0 bases, J lost 0 bases, and 6 bases lay in between. The DNA for the CDR3 is TGTGCCAGCAGTTACTCCTGGAGCTCCTACGAGCAGTACTTC. It codes for CASSYSWSSYEQYF.

This sequence joins TRBV5-5 and TRBJ2-2; TRBD2 matches at 13 bases. There are 16 residues in the CDR3. V lost 4 bases, J lost 6 bases, and 6 bases stayed unmatched. Germline V gene lookup returns CDR1 SGHKS and CDR2 YYEKEE (reference sequence). The CDR3 loop reads CASSPWTSGGSGELFF. CDR3 DNA: TGTGCCAGCAGCCCTTGGACTAGCGGGGGCTCCGGGGAGCTGTTTTTT.

This chain joins TRBV7-8 and TRBJ2-5; D call uncertain. V dropped 2 bases and J dropped 5 bases, with 12 bases sitting between them. The CDR3 has 14 residues. CDR1 and CDR2 from the germline V gene are SGHVS and FQNEAQ. Here the CDR3 DNA reads TGTGCCAGCAGCTTATTGGGATCGGGTGAGACCCAGTACTTC. It encodes CASSLLGSGETQYF.

This CDR3 is CAISEPGINNEQFF. CDR3 DNA sequence: TGTGCCATCAGTGAACCGGGGATCAACAATGAGCAGTTCTTC. J is TRBJ2-1 and V is TRBV10-3; TRBD2 might be the D (5 bases). Germline V gene sequence: CDR1 ENHRY, CDR2 SYGVKD. This CDR3 region has 14 residues. Trimming cost V 3 bases and J 5 bases, with 11 bases left between them.

J is TRBJ2-7 and V is TRBV11-2; D uncertain. Germline V gene data show CDR1 as SGHAT and CDR2 as FQNNGV. Trimming took off 0 bases at V and 5 bases at J, with 11 bases between the two ends. This CDR3 has 14 residues. The CDR3 here is CASSLDRARHEQYF. In DNA, the CDR3 is TGTGCCAGCAGCTTAGATAGGGCCCGCCACGAGCAGTACTTC.

The rearrangement joins TRBV9 to TRBJ2-5; the D gene could be TRBD1 or TRBD2 (5 bases each). V lost 0 bases and J 2 bases, leaving 20 bases between the germline ends. CDR3 length: 18 residues. Looked up from germline, CDR1 is SGDLS and CDR2 is YYNGEE. The CDR3 region has the DNA TGTGCCAGCAGCGTAGGCGAATATAAAGTTTGGGGGCAAGAGACCCAGTACTTC. This encodes CASSVGEYKVWGQETQYF. Full variable domain (remainder filled in from reference TRBV9 and TRBJ2-5): DSGVTQTPKHLITATGQRVTLRCSPRSGDLSVYWYQQSLDQGLQFLIQYYNGEERAKGNILERFSAQQFPDLHSELNLSSLELGDSALYFCASSVGEYKVWGQETQYFGPGTRLLVL.

The chain combines TRBV27 with TRBJ2-5, with D possibly being TRBD2 (6 bases). CDR3 length: 17 residues. Looked up from germline, CDR1 is MNHEY and CDR2 is SMNVEV (reference sequence). Deletions cut 5 bases from V and 5 bases from J, with 24 bases between. As DNA, the CDR3 is TGTGCCAGCAGTACCTCCCCCGGGACTTTACGGTTGGAGACCCAGTACTTC. The encoded protein is CASSTSPGTLRLETQYF.

The chain uses TRBV5-1 and TRBJ2-7; D call uncertain. The CDR3 contains 12 residues. V was pared by 5 bases and J by 2 bases, with 8 bases between. Germline V CDR1 and CDR2: SGHRS, YFSETQ. For the CDR3, the DNA is TGCGCCAGCAGGGACGGAGCCTACGAGCAGTACTTC. Translated, it gives CASRDGAYEQYF.

V and J are TRBV6-4 and TRBJ1-3, with a possible D match to TRBD1 (6 bases). The CDR3 sequence is 14 residues long. V lost 6 bases and J lost 4, with 13 bases in between. The germline CDR1 and CDR2 sequences are MRHNA and SNTAGT. The DNA of the CDR3 is TGTGCCAGCAGGCCGGGGGGCTCCGGAAACACCATATATTTT. Translated: CASRPGGSGNTIYF.

This chain joins TRBV7-9 and TRBJ2-7; no definite D call. Trimming left V 5 bases short and J 5 bases short, with 4 bases between. Germline values: CDR1 SEHNR, CDR2 FQNEAQ (reference sequence). The CDR3 runs 10 residues. The CDR3 reads CASSHDEQYF. CDR3 DNA sequence: TGTGCCAGCAGCCACGACGAGCAGTACTTC.

This chain connects TRBV7-2 to TRBJ2-7, with TRBD2 matching 13 bases. From germline, CDR1 is SGHTA and CDR2 FQGNSA. The CDR3 contains 16 residues. With V trimmed by 5 bases and J by 3 bases, 7 bases remained unmatched. The CDR3 DNA sequence: TGTGCCAGCAGCGAACTAAGACTAGCGGGGGGCTACGAGCAGTACTTC. It encodes CASSELRLAGGYEQYF.

This chain connects TRBV29-1 to TRBJ2-6; 12 bases align to TRBD1. Germline lookup yields CDR1 SQVTM and CDR2 ANQGSEA. V lost 0 bases to trimming and J lost 4 bases; unmatched junction nucleotides: 7. The CDR3 extends over 18 amino acids. The CDR3 DNA reads as TGCAGCGTTGAAGAACCGGGGACAGGGGGCAACGGGGCCAACGTCCTGACTTTC. It codes for CSVEEPGTGGNGANVLTF.

V gene TRBV25-1 combines with J gene TRBJ1-6; D call uncertain. This CDR3 spans 18 amino acids. CDR1 and CDR2 (germline): MGHDK, SYGVNS. V lost 9 bases to trimming and J lost 6 bases, with 27 bases between them. In DNA, the CDR3 is TGTGCCAGTCGGAAGTATCCCGGGGAGCGGGTGATTAATTCACCCCTCCACTTT. This translates into CASRKYPGERVINSPLHF.

This rearrangement joins TRBV19 to TRBJ1-5; TRBD1 might be the D (5 bases). The CDR3 totals 15 residues. CDR1 is LNHDA, CDR2 SQIVND, per germline (reference sequence). Trimming took 5 bases from V and 4 from J, leaving 15 bases between them. CDR3 residues: CASSYGDAINQPQHF. The CDR3 nucleotides are TGTGCCAGTAGTTACGGGGACGCCATAAATCAGCCCCAGCATTTT.

The chain couples TRBV4-3 to TRBJ2-7; no reliable D call. Germline values: CDR1 LGHNA, CDR2 YSLEER. The CDR3 spans 15 residues. Trimming took 4 bases from V and 1 from J, leaving 14 bases between them. The CDR3 here is CASSLGMGPSYEQYF. The DNA of the CDR3 is TGCGCCAGCAGCCTTGGCATGGGCCCTTCCTACGAGCAGTACTTC.